One sample yielded the 15 T cell receptor beta chains listed below, sequenced in a study of naive and memory T cell subsets. Both TRBC1 and TRBC2 were covered by a beta constant-region primer of two equimolar oligonucleotides. The ligated cDNA underwent four PCR rounds using SP2 and nested alpha and beta constant-region primers. Using its own MiXCR run on the UMI-ligation and nested PCR reads, TCRdb lists one record per CDR3 protein. The sample lists approximately 31,000 distinct CDR3 sequences; around 20% were seen once. The sample taken for sequencing was effector memory CD4+ T cells from blood. Subset noted: effector memory, CD45RA- CD27-. These receptors all come from a human donor in good health.

The sample holds many counts of this clonotype. The chain recombines TRBV12-3 or TRBV12-4 with TRBJ1-5; D ambiguous. With 3 bases removed from V and 1 base from J, the gap between germline ends came to 4 bases. The CDR3 is 13 residues long. CDR3 nucleotides: TGTGCCAGCAGTTTTTCGAGCAATCAGCCCCAGCATTTT. Amino acids: CASSFSSNQPQHF.

The chain recombines TRBV6-1 with TRBJ1-3; D possibly corresponds to TRBD1 (5 bases). CDR1 MNHNS and CDR2 SASEGT come from the germline V gene. CDR3 length: 13 residues. V gave up 8 bases and J gave up 6 bases, with 14 bases separating them. The CDR3 DNA reads TGTGCCAGCCAAGTAGGGGCGGTAAACACCATATATTTT. Translating gives CASQVGAVNTIYF.

This chain connects TRBV10-3 to TRBJ2-5; 9 nucleotides align to TRBD2. V was pared by 2 bases and J by 0 bases, with 1 base of the junction left unmatched. Looked up from germline, CDR1 is ENHRY and CDR2 is SYGVKD. The CDR3 consists of 15 residues. CDR3 DNA sequence: TGTGCCATCAGTGAGGGACTAGCGCACCAAGAGACCCAGTACTTC. This encodes CAISEGLAHQETQYF.

In nucleotides, the CDR3 is TGCGCCAGCAGCTCCCGGGGGTCGAACACCGGGGAGCTGTTTTTT. Translating gives CASSSRGSNTGELFF. V usage is TRBV5-1 and J usage is TRBJ2-2; weak D call: TRBD2 (6 bases). Germline CDR1 SGHRS, CDR2 YFSETQ. This CDR3 has 15 residues. Trimming removed 3 bases from V and 0 bases from J, with 9 bases in between.

This clonotype was counted a few times. The chain couples TRBV6-5 to TRBJ1-5; possible D gene TRBD1, 6 bases. This CDR3 region has 15 residues. Trimming left V 5 bases short and J 6 bases short, with 17 bases between. Germline values: CDR1 MNHEY, CDR2 SVGAGI. CDR3 protein: CASSRGRGDGQPQHF. In nucleotides, the CDR3 is TGTGCCAGCAGTAGGGGCAGGGGTGACGGTCAGCCCCAGCATTTT.

This clonotype has a handful of counts. The chain recombines TRBV3-1 with TRBJ1-6; 7 nucleotides agree with TRBD1. The V and J ends lost 4 bases and 6 bases, in that order; junction bases with no gene match: 3. The CDR3 consists of 14 residues. Germline loops: CDR1 LGHDT, CDR2 YNNKEL (reference sequence). The CDR3 sequence: CASSLGQSNSPLHF. The DNA of the CDR3 is TGTGCCAGCAGCCTGGGACAGTCTAATTCACCCCTCCACTTT. Full variable domain (outside the CDR3, taken from reference TRBV3-1 and TRBJ1-6): DTAVSQTPKYLVTQMGNDKSIKCEQNLGHDTMYWYKQDSKKFLKIMFSYNNKELIINETVPNRFSPKSPDKAHLNLHINSLELGDSAVYFCASSLGQSNSPLHFGNGTRLTVT.

This chain joins TRBV14 and TRBJ2-4, with 8 bases matching TRBD2. Looked up from germline, CDR1 is SGHDN and CDR2 is FVKESK. This CDR3 is 16 amino acids long. V shed 4 bases and J 0 bases; nucleotides not matched to a gene: 5. Here the CDR3 DNA reads TGTGCCAGCAGCCCCGGGAGGGCTTTAGCCAAAAACATTCAGTACTTC. The encoded protein is CASSPGRALAKNIQYF.

J is TRBJ1-1 and V is TRBV3-1; D not resolved. From germline, CDR1 is LGHDT and CDR2 YNNKEL (reference sequence). This CDR3 is built from 14 residues. V lost 7 bases and J 5 bases, leaving 17 bases between the germline ends. CDR3 bases: TGTGCCAGCACCTTCGGGTGGAGCCTGACTGAAGCTTTCTTT. Translation: CASTFGWSLTEAFF.

This clonotype has more than one count but fewer than ten. This rearrangement joins TRBV5-1 to TRBJ1-1; possible D gene TRBD1, 5 bases. The V end was cut by 0 bases, the J end by 2 bases, with 8 bases between. The CDR3 contains 14 residues. CDR1 and CDR2 (germline): SGHRS, YFSETQ. CDR3 loop: CASSLVWGNTEAFF. The CDR3 DNA reads as TGCGCCAGCAGCTTGGTTTGGGGCAACACTGAAGCTTTCTTT.

This clonotype was seen more than once but under ten times. The CDR3 spells CASSLVGTRNTGELFF. The CDR3 DNA is TGTGCCAGCAGCTTAGTAGGGACACGGAACACCGGGGAGCTGTTTTTT. The chain joins TRBV7-2 to TRBJ2-2; the D gene is possibly TRBD1 (6 bases). CDR3 length: 16 residues. Germline CDR1 is SGHTA and CDR2 is FQGNSA. The V and J ends lost 1 base and 1 base respectively, with 10 bases between them.

This clonotype occurred a few times. The V and J genes are TRBV27 and TRBJ1-1; D is unresolved. The CDR3 contains 14 residues. The germline gives CDR1 MNHEY, CDR2 SMNVEV (reference sequence). Trimming shortened V by 8 bases and J by 1 base, and 14 bases separated the two germline ends. The CDR3 coding sequence is TGTGCCAGCCAGAGAGAGATTCGGAACACTGAAGCTTTCTTT. Protein sequence: CASQREIRNTEAFF.

This clonotype ranks as medium-sized. This rearrangement joins TRBV20-1 to TRBJ2-1, with TRBD2 identical over 8 bases. The trim removed 5 bases at V and 15 bases at J, leaving 12 bases unmatched. CDR3 length equals 12 residues. Germline V gene data show CDR1 as DFQATT and CDR2 as SNEGSKA (reference sequence). This CDR3 is CSAWTGTRDPFF. CDR3 sequence (DNA): TGCAGTGCTTGGACCGGGACTAGGGATCCGTTCTTC.

The table lists this clonotype with a few counts. V and J are TRBV7-2 and TRBJ1-1; D uncertain. Trimming removed 2 bases from V and 3 bases from J, with 10 bases in between. Germline CDR1 and CDR2: SGHTA and FQGNSA. The CDR3 consists of 14 residues. This chain's CDR3 is CASSLHKGDTEAFF. In DNA, the CDR3 is TGTGCCAGCAGCTTACACAAGGGAGACACTGAAGCTTTCTTT.

This clonotype was counted only a few times. V and J are TRBV6-1 and TRBJ1-6, with D tentatively TRBD1 (5 bases). The germline CDR1 and CDR2 sequences are MNHNS and SASEGT. The CDR3 is 15 amino acids. Between the trimmed V and J ends, which lost 8 bases and 7 bases, there was a span of 18 bases. Here the CDR3 reads CASRPKGAGNSPLHF. The CDR3 bases are TGTGCCAGCCGACCAAAAGGGGCTGGGAATTCACCCCTCCACTTT.

The J gene is TRBJ1-6, the V gene TRBV7-9; the D is unclear. Germline V gene data show CDR1 as SEHNR and CDR2 as FQNEAQ (reference sequence). V was pared by 5 bases and J by 10 bases, with 24 bases between. CDR3 length equals 17 residues. The CDR3 spells CASSPGLYWEVGSPLHF. Here the CDR3 DNA reads TGTGCCAGCAGCCCTGGACTGTACTGGGAAGTTGGGTCACCCCTCCACTTT.